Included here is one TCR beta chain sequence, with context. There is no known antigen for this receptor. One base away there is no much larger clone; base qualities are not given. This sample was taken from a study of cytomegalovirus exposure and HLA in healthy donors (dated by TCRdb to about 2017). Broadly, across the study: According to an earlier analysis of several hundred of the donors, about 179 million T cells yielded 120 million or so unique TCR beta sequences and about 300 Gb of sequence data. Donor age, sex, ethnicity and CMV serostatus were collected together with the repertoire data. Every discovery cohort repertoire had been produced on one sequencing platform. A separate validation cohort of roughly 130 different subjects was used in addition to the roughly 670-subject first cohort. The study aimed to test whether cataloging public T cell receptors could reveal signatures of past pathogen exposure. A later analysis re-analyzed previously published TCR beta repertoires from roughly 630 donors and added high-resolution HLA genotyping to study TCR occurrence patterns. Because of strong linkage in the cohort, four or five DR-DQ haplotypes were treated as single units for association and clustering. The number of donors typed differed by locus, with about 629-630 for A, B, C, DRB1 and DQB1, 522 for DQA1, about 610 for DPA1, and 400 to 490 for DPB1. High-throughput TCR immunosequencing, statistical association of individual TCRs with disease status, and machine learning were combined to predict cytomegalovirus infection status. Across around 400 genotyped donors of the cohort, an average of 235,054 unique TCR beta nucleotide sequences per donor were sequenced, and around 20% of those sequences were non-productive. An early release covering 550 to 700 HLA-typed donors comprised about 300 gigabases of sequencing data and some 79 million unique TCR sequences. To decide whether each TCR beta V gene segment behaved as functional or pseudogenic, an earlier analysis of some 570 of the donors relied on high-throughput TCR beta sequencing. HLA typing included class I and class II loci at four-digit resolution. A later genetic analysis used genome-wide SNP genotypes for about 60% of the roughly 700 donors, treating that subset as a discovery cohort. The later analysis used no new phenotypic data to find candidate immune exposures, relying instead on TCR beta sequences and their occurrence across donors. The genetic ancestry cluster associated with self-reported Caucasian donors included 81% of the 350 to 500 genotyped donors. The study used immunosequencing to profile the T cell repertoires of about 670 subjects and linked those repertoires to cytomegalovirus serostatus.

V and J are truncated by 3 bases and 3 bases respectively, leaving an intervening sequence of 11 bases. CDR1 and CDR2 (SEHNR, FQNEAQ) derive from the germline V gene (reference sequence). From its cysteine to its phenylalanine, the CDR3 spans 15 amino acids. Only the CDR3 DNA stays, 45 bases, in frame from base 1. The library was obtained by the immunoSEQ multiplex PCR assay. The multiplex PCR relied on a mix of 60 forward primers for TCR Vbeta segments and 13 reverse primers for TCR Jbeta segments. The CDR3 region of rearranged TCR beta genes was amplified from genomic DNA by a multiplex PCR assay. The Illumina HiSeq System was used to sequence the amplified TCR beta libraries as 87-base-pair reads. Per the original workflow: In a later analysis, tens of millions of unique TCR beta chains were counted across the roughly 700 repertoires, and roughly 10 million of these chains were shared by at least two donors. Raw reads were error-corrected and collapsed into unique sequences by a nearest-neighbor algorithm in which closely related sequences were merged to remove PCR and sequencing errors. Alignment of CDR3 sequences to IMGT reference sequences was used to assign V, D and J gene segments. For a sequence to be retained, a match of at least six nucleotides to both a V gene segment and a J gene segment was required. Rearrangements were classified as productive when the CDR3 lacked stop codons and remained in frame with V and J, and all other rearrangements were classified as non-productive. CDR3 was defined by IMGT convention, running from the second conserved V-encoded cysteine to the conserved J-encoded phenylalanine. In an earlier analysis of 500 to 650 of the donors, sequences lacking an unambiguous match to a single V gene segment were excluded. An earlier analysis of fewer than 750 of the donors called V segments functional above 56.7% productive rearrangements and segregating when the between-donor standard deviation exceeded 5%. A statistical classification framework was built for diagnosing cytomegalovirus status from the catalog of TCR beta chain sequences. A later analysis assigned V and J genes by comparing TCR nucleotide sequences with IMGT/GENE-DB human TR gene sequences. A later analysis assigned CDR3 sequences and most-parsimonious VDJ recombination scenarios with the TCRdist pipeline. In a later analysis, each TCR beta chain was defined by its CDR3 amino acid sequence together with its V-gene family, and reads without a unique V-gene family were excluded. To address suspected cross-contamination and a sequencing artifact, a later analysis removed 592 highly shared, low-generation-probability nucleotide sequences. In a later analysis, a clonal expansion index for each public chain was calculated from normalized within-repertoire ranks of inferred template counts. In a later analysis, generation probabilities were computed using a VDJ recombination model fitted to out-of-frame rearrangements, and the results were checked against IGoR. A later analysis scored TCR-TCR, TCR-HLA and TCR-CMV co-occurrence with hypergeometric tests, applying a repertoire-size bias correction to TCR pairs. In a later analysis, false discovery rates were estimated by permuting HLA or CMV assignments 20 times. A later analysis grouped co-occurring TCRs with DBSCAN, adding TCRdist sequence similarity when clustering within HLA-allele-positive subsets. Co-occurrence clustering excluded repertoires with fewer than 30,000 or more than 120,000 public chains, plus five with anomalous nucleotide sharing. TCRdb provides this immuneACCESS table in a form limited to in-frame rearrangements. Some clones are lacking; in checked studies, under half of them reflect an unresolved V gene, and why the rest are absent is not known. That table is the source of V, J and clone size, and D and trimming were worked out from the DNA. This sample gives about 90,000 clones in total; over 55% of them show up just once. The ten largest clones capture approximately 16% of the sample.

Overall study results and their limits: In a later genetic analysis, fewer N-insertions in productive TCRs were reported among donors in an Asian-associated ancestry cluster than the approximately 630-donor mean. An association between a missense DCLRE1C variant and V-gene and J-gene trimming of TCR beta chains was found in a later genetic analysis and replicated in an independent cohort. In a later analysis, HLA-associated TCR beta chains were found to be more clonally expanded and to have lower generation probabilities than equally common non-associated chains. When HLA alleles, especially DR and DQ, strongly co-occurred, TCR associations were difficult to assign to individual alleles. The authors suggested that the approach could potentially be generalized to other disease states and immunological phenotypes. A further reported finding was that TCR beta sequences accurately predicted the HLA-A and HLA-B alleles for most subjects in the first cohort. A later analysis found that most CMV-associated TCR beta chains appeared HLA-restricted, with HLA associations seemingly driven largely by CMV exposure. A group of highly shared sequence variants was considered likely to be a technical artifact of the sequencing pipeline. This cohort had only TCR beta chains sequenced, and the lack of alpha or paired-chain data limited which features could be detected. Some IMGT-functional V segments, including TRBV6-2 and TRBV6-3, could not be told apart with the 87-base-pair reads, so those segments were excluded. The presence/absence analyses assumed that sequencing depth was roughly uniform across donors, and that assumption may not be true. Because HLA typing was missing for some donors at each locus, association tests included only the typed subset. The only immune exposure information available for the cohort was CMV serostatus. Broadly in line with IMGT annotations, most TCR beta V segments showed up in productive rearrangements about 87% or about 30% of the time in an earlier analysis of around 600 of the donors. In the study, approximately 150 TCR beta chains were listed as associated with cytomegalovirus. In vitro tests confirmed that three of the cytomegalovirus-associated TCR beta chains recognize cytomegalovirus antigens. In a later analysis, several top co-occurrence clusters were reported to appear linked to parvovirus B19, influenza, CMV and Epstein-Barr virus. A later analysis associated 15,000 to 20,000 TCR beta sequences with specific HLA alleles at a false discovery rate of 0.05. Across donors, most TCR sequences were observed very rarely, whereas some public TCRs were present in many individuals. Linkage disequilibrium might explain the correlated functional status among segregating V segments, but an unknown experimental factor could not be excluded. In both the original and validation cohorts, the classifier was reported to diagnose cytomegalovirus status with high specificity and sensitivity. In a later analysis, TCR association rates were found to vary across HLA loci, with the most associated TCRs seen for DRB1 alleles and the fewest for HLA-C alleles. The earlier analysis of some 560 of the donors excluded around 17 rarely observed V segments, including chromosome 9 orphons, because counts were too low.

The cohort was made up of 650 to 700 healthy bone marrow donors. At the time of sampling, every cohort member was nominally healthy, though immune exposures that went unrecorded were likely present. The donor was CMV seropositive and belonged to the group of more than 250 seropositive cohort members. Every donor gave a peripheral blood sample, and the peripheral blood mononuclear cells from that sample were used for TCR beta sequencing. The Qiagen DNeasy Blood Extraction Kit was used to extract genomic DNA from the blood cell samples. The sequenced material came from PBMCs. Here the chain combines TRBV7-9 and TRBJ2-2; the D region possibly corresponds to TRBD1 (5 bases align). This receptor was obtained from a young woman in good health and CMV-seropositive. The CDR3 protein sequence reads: CASSFGRVDTGELFF. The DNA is TGTGCCAGCAGCTTTGGCAGGGTGGACACCGGGGAGCTGTTTTTT.